Shown below are 22 T cell receptor beta chains from a single sample sequenced in a study of OX40 agonist ivuxolimab in advanced cancers. Profiling relied on immunoSEQ multiplex PCR, and the TCRdb table lists in-frame clones only, not all of them. Of 70,000 or so clones in the sample, roughly 84% were seen once. Source: CD4+ or CD8+ T cells sorted from blood, taken in a trial of the OX40 agonist ivuxolimab. All receptors derive from an adult with an advanced solid tumor such as melanoma, head and neck, liver or kidney cancer.

The V and J genes are TRBV11-2 and TRBJ2-1; a weak D match, TRBD1 (6 bases). The V end lost 5 bases, the J end lost 5 bases, and 16 bases lay between the germline ends. Germline assignment: CDR1 SGHAT and CDR2 FQNNGV. The length of the CDR3 is 15 residues. The CDR3 DNA is TGTGCCAGCAGCCACCGCCCCGACAGGAACAATGAGCAGTTCTTC. Amino acid sequence: CASSHRPDRNNEQFF.

The chain links TRBV5-5 to TRBJ1-3; D not resolved. Germline lookup yields CDR1 SGHKS and CDR2 YYEKEE (reference sequence). V shed 4 bases and J shed 0 bases, with 8 bases lying between them. This CDR3 is built from 14 residues. The CDR3: CASSLLISGNTIYF. The CDR3 DNA reads TGTGCCAGCAGCCTACTAATCTCTGGAAACACCATATATTTT.

This sequence joins TRBV19 and TRBJ1-6; TRBD1 matches 7 bases. Germline trimming cut 3 bases from V and 7 bases from J; bases unmatched to any gene: 9. This CDR3 comprises 16 residues. Germline V CDR1 and CDR2: LNHDA, SQIVND (reference sequence). The CDR3 DNA is TGTGCCAGTAGTATCGCTATAACAGGGGAGAATTCACCCCTCCACTTT. Amino acid sequence: CASSIAITGENSPLHF.

The V and J genes are TRBV5-4 and TRBJ2-1; 8 nucleotides agree with TRBD1. CDR3 length: 15 amino acids. V was pared by 2 bases and J by 4 bases, with 5 bases of the junction left unmatched. Germline V gives CDR1 SGHNT, CDR2 YYREEE (reference sequence). The CDR3 DNA sequence: TGTGCCAGCAGCTTTGGACAGGGAAAGTACAATGAGCAGTTCTTC. Translated, it gives CASSFGQGKYNEQFF.

The rearrangement links TRBV28 to TRBJ2-7; the D call may be TRBD1 or TRBD2 (5 bases each). The CDR3 has 18 amino acids. V was shortened by 6 bases and J by 0 bases, with 24 bases between the two germline ends. Germline loops: CDR1 MDHEN, CDR2 SYDVKM. The CDR3 loop reads CASSPKGQGQRSSYEQYF. In nucleotides, the CDR3 is TGTGCCAGCAGCCCTAAAGGACAAGGTCAGCGGAGCTCCTACGAGCAGTACTTC.

V is TRBV27 and J is TRBJ2-3; a weak D match, TRBD2 (5 bases). Germline V gene sequence: CDR1 MNHEY, CDR2 SMNVEV (reference sequence). The CDR3 runs 14 residues. The ends were cut back, 3 bases at V and 6 bases at J, with 13 bases in the middle. CDR3 region: CASSFGVSEDTQYF. In DNA form, the CDR3 reads TGTGCCAGCAGTTTCGGGGTTAGTGAGGATACGCAGTATTTT.

This sequence joins TRBV6-1 and TRBJ2-2, with 11 bases identical to TRBD1. The V and J ends lost 8 bases and 3 bases, in that order; junction bases with no gene match: 2. Germline V gene lookup returns CDR1 MNHNS and CDR2 SASEGT. CDR3 size: 14 residues. The CDR3 loop reads CASQDRGHTGELFF. The CDR3 bases are TGTGCCAGCCAGGACAGGGGGCACACCGGGGAGCTGTTTTTT.

Only a few counts were recorded for this clone. V usage is TRBV6-6 and J usage is TRBJ2-6; possible D gene TRBD1, 5 bases. The CDR3 contains 14 residues. In germline, CDR1 is MNHNY, CDR2 SVGAGI (reference sequence). With 0 bases removed from V and 15 bases from J, the gap between germline ends came to 15 bases. CDR3 coding DNA: TGTGCCAGCAGTTACTCGTTGGGGCAGGGCGACCTGACTTTC. Its protein product is CASSYSLGQGDLTF.

This clone came up once. This chain joins TRBV5-1 and TRBJ2-1; TRBD2 agrees at 9 bases. This CDR3 region has 16 residues. The germline gives CDR1 SGHRS, CDR2 YFSETQ. The V and J ends lost 0 bases and 5 bases, in that order; junction bases with no gene match: 6. The CDR3 DNA follows: TGCGCCAGCAGCTTGGCCCTCGCTAGCGGGAACAATGAGCAGTTCTTC. Protein: CASSLALASGNNEQFF.

This chain links TRBV6-6 with TRBJ2-7, with D unresolved. The CDR3 extends over 13 amino acids. Trimming stripped 2 bases from V and 3 bases from J, with 8 bases between. CDR1 MNHNY and CDR2 SVGAGI come from the germline V gene (reference sequence). CDR3 DNA sequence: TGTGCCAGCAGTTACGATAGCCTCTACGAGCAGTACTTC. Protein product: CASSYDSLYEQYF.

The CDR3 region is CASSLGLGPDTQYF. CDR3 DNA sequence: TGTGCCAGCAGCTTAGGACTAGGGCCAGATACGCAGTATTTT. The gene calls are TRBV7-2 and TRBJ2-3, with TRBD2 as a possible D gene (6 bases). Germline CDR1 and CDR2: SGHTA and FQGNSA. CDR3 length: 14 residues. V lost 1 base, J lost 4 bases, and 9 bases lay in between. Looking up the rest from reference TRBV7-2 and TRBJ2-3 gives the full variable domain: GAGVSQSPSNKVTEKGKDVELRCDPISGHTALYWYRQSLGQGLEFLIYFQGNSAPDKSGLPSDRFSAERTGGSVSTLTIQRTQQEDSAVYLCASSLGLGPDTQYFGPGTRLTVL.

In DNA form, the CDR3 reads TGTGCCACCTTACGGACAGGGTACACAGATACGCAGTATTTT. This sequence encodes CATLRTGYTDTQYF. The chain carries TRBV6-1 and TRBJ2-3; TRBD1 matches 8 bases. The length of the CDR3 is 14 residues. Per germline, CDR1 MNHNS and CDR2 SASEGT. Trimming removed 10 bases from V and 2 bases from J; junction bases left unmatched: 8.

The CDR3: CASSLLTDAPNEQFF. As DNA, the CDR3 is TGTGCCAGCAGCTTGCTTACGGACGCGCCCAATGAGCAGTTCTTC. The genes are TRBV5-6 and TRBJ2-1; D remains unclear. Germline V gene data show CDR1 as SGHDT and CDR2 as YYEEEE. The V end lost 1 base, the J end lost 6 bases, and 14 bases lay between the germline ends. The CDR3 totals 15 residues.

The chain recombines TRBV5-4 with TRBJ1-5; D perhaps matches TRBD1 (5 bases). V dropped 2 bases and J dropped 5 bases, with 14 bases sitting between them. The CDR3 runs 15 residues. Germline V gene lookup returns CDR1 SGHNT and CDR2 YYREEE (reference sequence). The CDR3 coding sequence is TGTGCCAGCAGCTTTGGGACCTCAGGAGATCAGCCCCAGCATTTT. It codes for CASSFGTSGDQPQHF.

J is TRBJ1-6 and V is TRBV30, with TRBD1 identical over 9 bases. The CDR3 is made up of 14 amino acids. Germline CDR1 is GTSNPN and CDR2 is SVGIG (reference sequence). The junction had 4 bases not matched to a gene; V was cut back by 1 base and J by 9 bases. CDR3 DNA: TGTGCCTGGAGTGCCCGGACAGGGGTTTCACCCCTCCACTTT. It yields the protein CAWSARTGVSPLHF.

The genes are TRBV5-1 and TRBJ1-4; the match to TRBD1 covers 7 bases. V lost 0 bases, J lost 4 bases, and 6 bases stayed unmatched. Looked up from germline, CDR1 is SGHRS and CDR2 is YFSETQ. This CDR3 contains 16 residues. The CDR3 DNA follows: TGCGCCAGCAGCTTGGGTCTGACAGGGAATAATGAAAAACTGTTTTTT. Translation gives CASSLGLTGNNEKLFF.

V usage is TRBV5-1 and J usage is TRBJ2-3; TRBD1 agrees at 7 bases. Germline V CDR1 and CDR2: SGHRS, YFSETQ. V was clipped by 4 bases and J by 2 bases; unmatched bases: 4. The CDR3 is made up of 14 amino acids. CDR3 sequence reads: CASSLGTVTDTQYF. In DNA form, the CDR3 reads TGCGCCAGCAGCCTCGGGACAGTCACAGATACGCAGTATTTT.

This clone was counted between two and nine times. The CDR3 region is CASSQGPLTGSGNTIYF. CDR3 nucleotide sequence: TGTGCCAGCAGCCAAGGCCCCCTGACAGGCTCTGGAAACACCATATATTTT. The rearrangement links TRBV4-2 to TRBJ1-3; D might be TRBD1 (6 bases). The germline V and J ends were trimmed by 1 base and 0 bases, with 13 bases remaining between them. Germline V gene data show CDR1 as LGHNA and CDR2 as YNFKEQ. This CDR3 is 17 amino acids long.

The genes are TRBV7-3 and TRBJ2-1; no clear D gene. The CDR3 has 15 amino acids. Germline CDR1 reads SGHTA; CDR2 reads FQGTGA. With 0 bases removed from V and 0 bases from J, the gap between germline ends came to 6 bases. The CDR3 nucleotides are TGTGCCAGCAGCTTAACGGGATCCTCCTACAATGAGCAGTTCTTC. The encoded protein is CASSLTGSSYNEQFF. The entire variable domain, with the rest obtained from reference TRBV7-3 and TRBJ2-1, is as follows: GAGVSQTPSNKVTEKGKYVELRCDPISGHTALYWYRQSLGQGPEFLIYFQGTGAADDSGLPNDRFFAVRPEGSVSTLKIQRTERGDSAVYLCASSLTGSSYNEQFFGPGTRLTVL.

In its sample, this clone was seen a few times. The V and J genes are TRBV29-1 and TRBJ1-3; D call uncertain. Germline V gene data show CDR1 as SQVTM and CDR2 as ANQGSEA. Trimming left V 4 bases short and J 3 bases short, with 10 bases between. The CDR3 contains 13 residues. In nucleotides, the CDR3 is TGCAGCGTTGGGGCCGGTGTTGGAAACACCATATATTTT. Encoded protein: CSVGAGVGNTIYF.

The sample holds one count of this clone. This sequence joins TRBV23-1 and TRBJ2-6; D perhaps matches TRBD2 (6 bases). TRBV23-1 is classed as an ORF, of uncertain function. V gave up 0 bases and J gave up 1 base, with 13 bases separating them. The CDR3 totals 18 residues. This CDR3 is CASSQSLGGCSGANVLTF. The CDR3 bases are TGCGCCAGCAGTCAATCCCTTGGAGGGTGTTCTGGGGCCAACGTCCTGACTTTC.

V and J are TRBV19 and TRBJ2-3; the D gene is possibly TRBD2 (7 bases). The length of the CDR3 is 15 residues. V was cut by 2 bases and J by 5 bases, with 14 bases left in between. Germline CDR1 and CDR2: LNHDA and SQIVND (reference sequence). In DNA, the CDR3 is TGTGCCAGTAGTATAAATGGGGGGGCCAAAGATACGCAGTATTTT. Its translation is CASSINGGAKDTQYF.